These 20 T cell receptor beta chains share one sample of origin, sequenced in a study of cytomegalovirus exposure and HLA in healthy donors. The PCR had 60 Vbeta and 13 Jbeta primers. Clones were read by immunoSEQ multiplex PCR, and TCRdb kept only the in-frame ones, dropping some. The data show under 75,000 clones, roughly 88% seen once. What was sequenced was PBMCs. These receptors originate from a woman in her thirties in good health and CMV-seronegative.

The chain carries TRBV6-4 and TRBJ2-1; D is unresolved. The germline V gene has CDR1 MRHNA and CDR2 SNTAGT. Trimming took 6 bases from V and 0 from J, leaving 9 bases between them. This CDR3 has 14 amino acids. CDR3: CASSASSSYNEQFF. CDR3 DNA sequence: TGTGCCAGCAGCGCCTCGAGCTCCTACAATGAGCAGTTCTTC.

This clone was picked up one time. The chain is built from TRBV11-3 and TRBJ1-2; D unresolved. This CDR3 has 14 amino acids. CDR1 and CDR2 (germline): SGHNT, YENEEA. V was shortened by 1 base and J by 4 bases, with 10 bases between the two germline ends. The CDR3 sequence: CASSLGCRTYGYTF. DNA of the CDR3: TGTGCCAGCAGCTTAGGTTGCAGAACCTATGGCTACACCTTC.

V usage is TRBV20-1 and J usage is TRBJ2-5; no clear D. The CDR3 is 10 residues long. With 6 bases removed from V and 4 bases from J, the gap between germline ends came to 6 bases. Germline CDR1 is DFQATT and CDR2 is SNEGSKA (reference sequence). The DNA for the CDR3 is TGCAGTGCCATTGTAGAGACCCAGTACTTC. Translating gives CSAIVETQYF.

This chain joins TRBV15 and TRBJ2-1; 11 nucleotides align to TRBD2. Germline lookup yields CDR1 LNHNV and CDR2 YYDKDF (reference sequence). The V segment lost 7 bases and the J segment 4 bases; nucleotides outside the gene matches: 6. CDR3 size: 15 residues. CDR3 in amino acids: CATTQTSGAYNEQFF. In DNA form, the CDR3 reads TGTGCCACCACCCAGACTAGCGGGGCTTACAATGAGCAGTTCTTC.

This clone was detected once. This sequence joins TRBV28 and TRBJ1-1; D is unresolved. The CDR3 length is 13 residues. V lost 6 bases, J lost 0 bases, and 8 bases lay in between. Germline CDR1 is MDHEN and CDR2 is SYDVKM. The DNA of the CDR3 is TGTGCCAGCAGATCTCACTTGAACACTGAAGCTTTCTTT. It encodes CASRSHLNTEAFF.

CDR3: CASSLRRPNEKLFF. For the CDR3, the DNA is TGTGCCAGCAGTTTAAGGAGACCTAATGAAAAACTGTTTTTT. The V and J genes are TRBV27 and TRBJ1-4; D unresolved. V lost 2 bases and J 3 bases, leaving 7 bases between the germline ends. Germline V gives CDR1 MNHEY, CDR2 SMNVEV (reference sequence). This CDR3 spans 14 amino acids.

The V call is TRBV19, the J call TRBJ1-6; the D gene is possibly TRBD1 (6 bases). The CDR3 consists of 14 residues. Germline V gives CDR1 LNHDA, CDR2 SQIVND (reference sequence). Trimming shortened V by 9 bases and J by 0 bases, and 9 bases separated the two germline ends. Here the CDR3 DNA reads TGTGCCAGCCAGGGGCCCTCCTATAATTCACCCCTCCACTTT. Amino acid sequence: CASQGPSYNSPLHF.

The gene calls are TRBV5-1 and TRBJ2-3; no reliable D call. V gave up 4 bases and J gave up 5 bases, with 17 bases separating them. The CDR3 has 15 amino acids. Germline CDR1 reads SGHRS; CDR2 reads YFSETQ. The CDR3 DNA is TGCGCCAGCAGCCCCCCGGGTCCTGTGGGAGATACGCAGTATTTT. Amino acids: CASSPPGPVGDTQYF.

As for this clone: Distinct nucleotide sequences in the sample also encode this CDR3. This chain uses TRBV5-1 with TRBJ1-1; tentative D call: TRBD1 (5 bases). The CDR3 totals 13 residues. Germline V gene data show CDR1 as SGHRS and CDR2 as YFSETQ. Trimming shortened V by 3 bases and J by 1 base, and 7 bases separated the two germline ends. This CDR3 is CASSYQGNTEAFF. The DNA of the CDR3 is TGCGCCAGCAGCTATCAGGGGAACACTGAAGCTTTCTTT.

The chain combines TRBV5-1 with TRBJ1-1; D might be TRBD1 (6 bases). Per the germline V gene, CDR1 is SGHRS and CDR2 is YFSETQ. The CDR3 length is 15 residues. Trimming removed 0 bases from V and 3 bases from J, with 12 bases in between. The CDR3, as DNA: TGCGCCAGCAGCTTGGGCTCTCAGGGGCACACTGAAGCTTTCTTT. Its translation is CASSLGSQGHTEAFF. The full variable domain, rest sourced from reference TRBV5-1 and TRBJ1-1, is KAGVTQTPRYLIKTRGQQVTLSCSPISGHRSVSWYQQTPGQGLQFLFEYFSETQRNKGNFPGRFSGRQFSNSRSEMNVSTLELGDSALYLCASSLGSQGHTEAFFGQGTRLTVV.

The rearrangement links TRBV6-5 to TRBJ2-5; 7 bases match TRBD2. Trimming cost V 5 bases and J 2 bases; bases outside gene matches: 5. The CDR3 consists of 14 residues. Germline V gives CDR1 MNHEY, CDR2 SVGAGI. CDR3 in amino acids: CASSPGGRQETQYF. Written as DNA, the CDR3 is TGTGCCAGCAGTCCGGGGGGTAGGCAAGAGACCCAGTACTTC.

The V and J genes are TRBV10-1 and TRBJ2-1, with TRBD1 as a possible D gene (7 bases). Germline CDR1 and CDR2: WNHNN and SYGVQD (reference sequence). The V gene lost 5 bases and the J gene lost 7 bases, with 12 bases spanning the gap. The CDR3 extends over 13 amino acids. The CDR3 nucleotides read TGCGCCAGCAGTTTAGCAGGGGGGAATGAGCAGTTCTTC. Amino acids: CASSLAGGNEQFF.

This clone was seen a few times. Here the CDR3 reads CASSQGWGRAGGELFF. CDR3 DNA sequence: TGCGCCAGCAGCCAAGGGTGGGGGAGGGCCGGCGGGGAGCTGTTTTTT. V usage is TRBV4-3 and J usage is TRBJ2-2; 7 nucleotides align to TRBD2. J was trimmed by 7 bases and V by 1 base; bases with no gene match: 9. Germline CDR1 LGHNA, CDR2 YSLEER. The CDR3 totals 16 residues.

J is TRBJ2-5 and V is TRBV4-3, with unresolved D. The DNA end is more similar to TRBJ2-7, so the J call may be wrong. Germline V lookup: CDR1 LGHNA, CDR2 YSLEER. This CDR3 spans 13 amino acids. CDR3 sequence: CASSQEWAYEQYF. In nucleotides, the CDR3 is TGCGCCAGCAGCCAAGAATGGGCCTACGAGCAGTACTTC.

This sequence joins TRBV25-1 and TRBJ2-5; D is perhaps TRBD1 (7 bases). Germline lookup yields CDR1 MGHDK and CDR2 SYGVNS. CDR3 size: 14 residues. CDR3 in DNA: TGTGCTAGTGACAGGGACGGACTACAAGAGACCCAGTACTTC. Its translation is CASDRDGLQETQYF. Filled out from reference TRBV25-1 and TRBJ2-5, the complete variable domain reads EADIYQTPRYLVIGTGKKITLECSQTMGHDKMYWYQQDPGMELHLIHYSYGVNSTEKGDLSSESTVSRIRTEHFPLTLESARPSHTSQYLCASDRDGLQETQYFGPGTRLLVL.

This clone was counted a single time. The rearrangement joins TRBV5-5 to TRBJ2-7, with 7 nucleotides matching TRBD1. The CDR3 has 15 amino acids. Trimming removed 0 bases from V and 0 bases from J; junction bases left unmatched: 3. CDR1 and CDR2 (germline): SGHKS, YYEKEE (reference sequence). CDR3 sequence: CASSLATGLSYEQYF. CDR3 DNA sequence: TGTGCCAGCAGCTTGGCGACAGGGCTCTCCTACGAGCAGTACTTC.

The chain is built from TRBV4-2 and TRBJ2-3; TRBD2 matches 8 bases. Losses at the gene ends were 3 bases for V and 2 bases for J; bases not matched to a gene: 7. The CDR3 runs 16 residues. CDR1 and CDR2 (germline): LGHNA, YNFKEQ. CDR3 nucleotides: TGTGCCAGCAGCCATACCCTAGCGGGCCCCACAGATACGCAGTATTTT. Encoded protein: CASSHTLAGPTDTQYF.

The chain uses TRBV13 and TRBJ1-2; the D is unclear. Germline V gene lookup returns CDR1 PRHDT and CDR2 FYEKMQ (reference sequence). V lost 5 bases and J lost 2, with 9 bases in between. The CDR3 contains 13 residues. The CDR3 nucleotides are TGTGCCAGCAGCGACGGGTCGAACTATGGCTACACCTTC. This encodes CASSDGSNYGYTF.

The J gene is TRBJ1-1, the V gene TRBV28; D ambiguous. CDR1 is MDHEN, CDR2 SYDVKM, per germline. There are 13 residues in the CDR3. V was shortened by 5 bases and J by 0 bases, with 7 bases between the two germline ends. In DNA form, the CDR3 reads TGTGCCAGCAGTGATGGCATGAACACTGAAGCTTTCTTT. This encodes CASSDGMNTEAFF.

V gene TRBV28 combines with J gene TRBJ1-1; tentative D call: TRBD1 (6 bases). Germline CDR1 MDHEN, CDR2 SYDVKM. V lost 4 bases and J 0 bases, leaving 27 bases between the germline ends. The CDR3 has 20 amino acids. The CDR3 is CASSSGVSTLHGTLNTEAFF. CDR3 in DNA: TGTGCCAGCAGTTCTGGAGTCTCAACGCTGCACGGGACACTGAACACTGAAGCTTTCTTT.